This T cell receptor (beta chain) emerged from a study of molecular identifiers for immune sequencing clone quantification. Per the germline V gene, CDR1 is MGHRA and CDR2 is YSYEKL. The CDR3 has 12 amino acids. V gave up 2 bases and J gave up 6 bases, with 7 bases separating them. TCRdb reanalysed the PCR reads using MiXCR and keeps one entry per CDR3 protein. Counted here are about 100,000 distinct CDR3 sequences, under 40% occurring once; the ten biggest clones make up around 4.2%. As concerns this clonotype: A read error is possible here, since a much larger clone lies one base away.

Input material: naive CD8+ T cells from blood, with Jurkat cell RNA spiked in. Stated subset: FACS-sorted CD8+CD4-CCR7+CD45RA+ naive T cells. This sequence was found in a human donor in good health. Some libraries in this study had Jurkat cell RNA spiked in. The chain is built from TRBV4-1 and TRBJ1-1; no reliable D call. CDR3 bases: TGCGCCAGCAGCCAAACTAACTCTGAAGCTTTCTTT. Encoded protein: CASSQTNSEAFF.